The next 22 T cell receptor beta chains were all read from a single sample in a study of blood T cell repertoires in COVID-19. The protocol was immunoSEQ multiplex PCR, while the TCRdb copy is restricted to in-frame clones and leaves out a portion. In the table there are a few hundred thousand clones, 75% to 90% of which are singletons. The sample consisted of PBMCs or T cells enriched from blood (not recorded which). These receptors were taken from a man aged 18 to 35 who had recovered from COVID-19.

The chain uses TRBV3-1 (or the pseudogene TRBV3-2) and TRBJ2-4; the D is unclear. The V and J ends lost 0 bases and 1 base respectively, with 7 bases between them. Germline CDR1 and CDR2: LGHDT and YNNKEL (reference sequence). The CDR3 runs 15 residues. CDR3: CASSQDAYAKNIQYF. CDR3 nucleotides: TGTGCCAGCAGCCAAGACGCCTATGCCAAAAACATTCAGTACTTC.

This clone was counted between two and nine times. V and J are TRBV19 and TRBJ1-2; D unresolved. The CDR3 consists of 16 residues. Trimming took 3 bases from V and 3 from J, leaving 17 bases between them. Germline V gives CDR1 LNHDA, CDR2 SQIVND (reference sequence). The CDR3 region is CASSIPSPIQYYGYTF. The CDR3 DNA follows: TGTGCCAGTAGTATTCCGAGCCCAATACAGTACTATGGCTACACCTTC.

This chain links TRBV28 with TRBJ1-3; D is perhaps TRBD1 (6 bases). The CDR3 length is 13 residues. Germline CDR1 MDHEN, CDR2 SYDVKM. The germline V and J ends were trimmed by 8 bases and 7 bases, with 15 bases remaining between them. Written as DNA, the CDR3 is TGTGCCAGCCAGACAGGAATAGGCAACACCATATATTTT. Protein: CASQTGIGNTIYF. Together with reference TRBV28 and TRBJ1-3, the CDR3 gives the full variable domain: DVKVTQSSRYLVKRTGEKVFLECVQDMDHENMFWYRQDPGLGLRLIYFSYDVKMKEKGDIPEGYSVSREKKERFSLILESASTNQTSMYLCASQTGIGNTIYFGEGSWLTVV.

V is TRBV4-1 and J is TRBJ1-1, with 7 bases lining up with TRBD1. Germline trimming cut 4 bases from V and 0 bases from J; bases unmatched to any gene: 5. The germline V gene has CDR1 MGHRA and CDR2 YSYEKL. This CDR3 has 15 amino acids. The CDR3 DNA follows: TGCGCCAGCAGCCCTGAGGGGGCGCTGAACACTGAAGCTTTCTTT. It is translated as CASSPEGALNTEAFF.

The chain is built from TRBV7-9 and TRBJ2-7; 10 bases match TRBD2. V shed 3 bases, J shed 1 base, and the junction held 3 bases outside the gene matches. The CDR3 consists of 15 residues. Per the germline V gene, CDR1 is SEHNR and CDR2 is FQNEAQ (reference sequence). The CDR3 DNA follows: TGTGCCAGCAGCTTCCTAGCGGGGGATTCCTACGAGCAGTACTTC. It yields the protein CASSFLAGDSYEQYF.

V usage is TRBV28 and J usage is TRBJ1-5; D gene uncertain. Germline CDR1 reads MDHEN; CDR2 reads SYDVKM. The CDR3 consists of 13 residues. V was clipped by 3 bases and J by 1 base, with 4 bases between them. CDR3 bases: TGTGCCAGCAGTTTTCTAAGCAATCAGCCCCAGCATTTT. Protein sequence: CASSFLSNQPQHF.

The J gene is TRBJ1-1, the V gene TRBV7-7; D is perhaps TRBD1 (6 bases). CDR1 is SSHAT, CDR2 FNYEAQ, per germline (reference sequence). The CDR3 is 12 residues long. Trimming cost V 5 bases and J 6 bases, with 10 bases left between them. CDR3 DNA: TGTGCCAGCAGCACGGGGACATCTGAAGCTTTCTTT. Protein: CASSTGTSEAFF.

The genes are TRBV29-1 and TRBJ1-1; the match to TRBD1 covers 8 bases. CDR1 is SQVTM and CDR2 is ANQGSEA in the germline V gene. With V trimmed by 8 bases and J by 3 bases, 5 bases remained unmatched. The CDR3 runs 12 residues. The CDR3 sequence is CSSGQGDTEAFF. DNA of the CDR3: TGCAGCTCTGGACAGGGTGACACTGAAGCTTTCTTT.

The chain has TRBV6-2 or TRBV6-3 and TRBJ1-2; 7 bases line up with TRBD1. Germline V gives CDR1 MNHEY, CDR2 SVGEGT. CDR3 length equals 16 residues. Trimming took 6 bases from V and 3 from J; bases not matched to a gene: 13. The CDR3 spells CASSEPSGGEHYGYTF. The DNA for the CDR3 is TGTGCCAGCAGCGAACCTTCAGGGGGAGAGCACTATGGCTACACCTTC.

The CDR3 is CASPPSPGFYNEQFF. As DNA, the CDR3 is TGTGCCAGCCCCCCCAGCCCAGGCTTCTACAATGAGCAGTTCTTC. The chain couples TRBV11-2 to TRBJ2-1, with D hard to call. Germline values: CDR1 SGHAT, CDR2 FQNNGV. The CDR3 has 15 amino acids. Trimming stripped 8 bases from V and 3 bases from J, with 17 bases between. The variable domain in full, completed from reference TRBV11-2 and TRBJ2-1, reads EAGVAQSPRYKIIEKRQSVAFWCNPISGHATLYWYQQILGQGPKLLIQFQNNGVVDDSQLPKDRFSAERLKGVDSTLKIQPAKLEDSAVYLCASPPSPGFYNEQFFGPGTRLTVL.

The chain couples TRBV25-1 to TRBJ2-7; the match to TRBD1 covers 8 bases. The V segment lost 4 bases and the J segment 9 bases; nucleotides outside the gene matches: 14. CDR3 length equals 15 residues. Germline V gene data show CDR1 as MGHDK and CDR2 as SYGVNS. This CDR3 is CASSAIKTGAGRQYF. As DNA, the CDR3 is TGTGCCAGCAGTGCGATAAAGACAGGGGCAGGTCGGCAGTACTTC.

The V gene is TRBV3-1 (or the pseudogene TRBV3-2), the J gene TRBJ1-2, with a tentative D call TRBD1 (5 bases). Germline CDR1 is LGHDT and CDR2 is YNNKEL (reference sequence). This CDR3 comprises 14 residues. V lost 1 base to trimming and J lost 0 bases, with 6 bases between them. The CDR3, as DNA: TGTGCCAGCAGCCAAGGGACAACTAACTATGGCTACACCTTC. Its translation is CASSQGTTNYGYTF.

The chain is built from TRBV6-2 or TRBV6-3 and TRBJ2-7; D is possibly TRBD2 (6 bases). The CDR3 runs 16 residues. Trimming pared 6 bases from V and 6 bases from J, leaving 24 bases between. Germline CDR1 reads MNHEY; CDR2 reads SVGEGT. The CDR3 nucleotides are TGTGCCAGCAGCGCTTTACCGGGACTCAAAATCTCCGAGCAGTACTTC. This gives the protein CASSALPGLKISEQYF.

J is TRBJ2-3 and V is TRBV29-1, with 7 bases lining up with TRBD2. CDR1 and CDR2 (germline): SQVTM, ANQGSEA. Losses at the gene ends were 3 bases for V and 4 bases for J; bases not matched to a gene: 13. This CDR3 region has 16 residues. In nucleotides, the CDR3 is TGCAGCGTTGAGGGGCTGGGCGGGAGCGCGGCAGATACGCAGTATTTT. Amino acids: CSVEGLGGSAADTQYF.

This clone was counted only a few times. The rearrangement joins TRBV7-6 to TRBJ1-5; 7 bases line up with TRBD1. The CDR3 contains 15 residues. J lost 2 bases, V lost 5 bases, and 6 bases had no gene match. Germline CDR1 and CDR2: SGHVS and FNYEAQ. The CDR3 DNA reads as TGTGCCAGCAGCCTAAACGGACAGGGCAATCAGCCCCAGCATTTT. Residues: CASSLNGQGNQPQHF.

The chain carries TRBV15 and TRBJ1-5; TRBD1 is a possible D gene (6 bases). V lost 1 base and J 4 bases, leaving 8 bases between the germline ends. CDR3 length equals 14 residues. Germline V lookup: CDR1 LNHNV, CDR2 YYDKDF (reference sequence). The CDR3: CATSRGDTNQPQHF. The CDR3 nucleotides read TGTGCCACCAGCAGAGGGGACACAAATCAGCCCCAGCATTTT.

In nucleotides, the CDR3 is TGCAGCGTTGAAGAACGCCTAATAGAGACCCAGTACTTC. Protein product: CSVEERLIETQYF. The chain uses TRBV29-1 and TRBJ2-5; D gene ambiguous. The CDR3 loop spans 13 amino acids. Trimming took off 0 bases at V and 4 bases at J, with 9 bases between the two ends. The germline V gene has CDR1 SQVTM and CDR2 ANQGSEA.

This chain links TRBV9 with TRBJ2-7; 8 bases map to TRBD1. Germline lookup yields CDR1 SGDLS and CDR2 YYNGEE. V lost 2 bases and J lost 2; bases outside the gene matches: 9. This CDR3 has 16 amino acids. Here the CDR3 DNA reads TGTGCCAGCAGCGTCGGACAGGGCTATTCTCCCTACGAGCAGTACTTC. This encodes CASSVGQGYSPYEQYF.

V is TRBV4-1 and J is TRBJ2-1, with TRBD2 matching over 9 bases. CDR1 and CDR2 (germline): MGHRA, YSYEKL. The CDR3 contains 17 residues. Trimming took 0 bases from V and 3 from J; bases not matched to a gene: 6. The CDR3 sequence is CASSQEPLAGFYNEQFF. CDR3 bases: TGCGCCAGCAGCCAAGAGCCTCTAGCGGGGTTCTACAATGAGCAGTTCTTC.

The chain employs TRBV14 and TRBJ1-1; D gene uncertain. The V gene's germline CDR1 is SGHDN and CDR2 FVKESK. This CDR3 has 15 amino acids. Trimming stripped 1 base from V and 0 bases from J, with 9 bases between. The CDR3 loop reads CASSQVLALNTEAFF. The CDR3, as DNA: TGTGCCAGCAGCCAAGTCTTGGCCCTGAACACTGAAGCTTTCTTT.

In its sample, this clone was seen a few times. This sequence joins TRBV7-6 and TRBJ1-1; D unclear. This CDR3 region has 16 residues. Germline loops: CDR1 SGHVS, CDR2 FNYEAQ. V was trimmed by 0 bases and J by 0 bases, leaving 11 bases between them. Written as DNA, the CDR3 is TGTGCCAGCAGCTTAGCGGGCCTCATCCTGAACACTGAAGCTTTCTTT. It is translated as CASSLAGLILNTEAFF.

The chain employs TRBV10-1 and TRBJ1-1, with a weak D call TRBD1 (6 bases). The CDR3 spans 14 residues. CDR1 is WNHNN and CDR2 is SYGVQD in the germline V gene (reference sequence). With 0 bases removed from V and 7 bases from J, the gap between germline ends came to 12 bases. CDR3 sequence reads: CASSESGRGNEAFF. Here the CDR3 DNA reads TGCGCCAGCAGTGAGTCGGGGAGGGGGAATGAAGCTTTCTTT.